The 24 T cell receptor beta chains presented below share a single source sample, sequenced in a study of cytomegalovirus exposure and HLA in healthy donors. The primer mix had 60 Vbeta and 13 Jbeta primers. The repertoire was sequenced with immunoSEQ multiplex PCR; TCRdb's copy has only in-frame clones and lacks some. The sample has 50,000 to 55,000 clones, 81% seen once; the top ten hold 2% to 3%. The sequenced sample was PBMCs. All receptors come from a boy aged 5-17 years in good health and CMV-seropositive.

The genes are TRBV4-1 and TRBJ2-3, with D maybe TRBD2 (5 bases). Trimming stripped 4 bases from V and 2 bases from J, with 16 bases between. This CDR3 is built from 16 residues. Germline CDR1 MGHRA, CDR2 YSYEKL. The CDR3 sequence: CASSPSTTSVTDTQYF. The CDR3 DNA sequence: TGCGCCAGCAGCCCCTCGACTACGTCGGTCACAGATACGCAGTATTTT.

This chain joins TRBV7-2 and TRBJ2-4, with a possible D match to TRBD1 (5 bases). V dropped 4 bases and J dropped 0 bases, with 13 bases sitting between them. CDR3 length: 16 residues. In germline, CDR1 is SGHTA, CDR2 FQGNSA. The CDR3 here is CASSSRQTPAKNIQYF. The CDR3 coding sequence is TGTGCCAGCAGCTCACGACAGACCCCAGCCAAAAACATTCAGTACTTC.

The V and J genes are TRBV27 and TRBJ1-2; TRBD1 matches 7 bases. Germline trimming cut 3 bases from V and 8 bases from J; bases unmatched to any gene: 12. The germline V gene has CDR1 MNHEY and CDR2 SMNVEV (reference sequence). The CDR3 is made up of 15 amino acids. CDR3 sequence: CASSFLTGPAMGYTF. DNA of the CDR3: TGTGCCAGCAGTTTTCTGACAGGGCCTGCTATGGGCTACACCTTC.

CDR3 sequence: CASSLVGGGYHEQYF. Here the CDR3 DNA reads TGTGCCAGCAGCTTAGTCGGGGGGGGGTACCACGAGCAGTACTTC. V is TRBV7-3 and J is TRBJ2-7, with 8 bases that match TRBD2. The CDR3 spans 15 residues. The V segment lost 2 bases and the J segment 5 bases; nucleotides outside the gene matches: 8. Germline CDR1 and CDR2: SGHTA and FQGTGA.

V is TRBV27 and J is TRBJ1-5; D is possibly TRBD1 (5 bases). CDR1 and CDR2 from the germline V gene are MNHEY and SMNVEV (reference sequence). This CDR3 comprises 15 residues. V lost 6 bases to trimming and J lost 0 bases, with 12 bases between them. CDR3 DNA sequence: TGTGCCAGCAGCTCGTCCAGGGATAGCAATCAGCCCCAGCATTTT. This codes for CASSSSRDSNQPQHF.

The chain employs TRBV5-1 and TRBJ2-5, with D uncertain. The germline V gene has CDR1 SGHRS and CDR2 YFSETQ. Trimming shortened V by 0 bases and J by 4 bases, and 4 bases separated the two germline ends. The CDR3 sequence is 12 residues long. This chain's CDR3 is CASSLVRETQYF. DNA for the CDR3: TGCGCCAGCAGCTTGGTTAGAGAGACCCAGTACTTC.

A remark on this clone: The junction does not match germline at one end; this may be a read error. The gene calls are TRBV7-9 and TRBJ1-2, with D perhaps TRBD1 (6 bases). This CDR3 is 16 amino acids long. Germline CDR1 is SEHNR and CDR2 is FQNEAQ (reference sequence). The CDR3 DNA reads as TGTTCCAGCAGCTTAGGAGGATGGGGGCAGGGAGACGGCTACACCTTC. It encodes CSSSLGGWGQGDGYTF. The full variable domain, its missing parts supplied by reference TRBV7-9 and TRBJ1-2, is DTGVSQNPRHKITKRGQNVTFRCDPISEHNRLYWYRQTLGQGPEFLTYFQNEAQLEKSRLLSDRFSAERPKGSFSTLEIQRTEQGDSAMYLCSSSLGGWGQGDGYTFGSGTRLTVV.

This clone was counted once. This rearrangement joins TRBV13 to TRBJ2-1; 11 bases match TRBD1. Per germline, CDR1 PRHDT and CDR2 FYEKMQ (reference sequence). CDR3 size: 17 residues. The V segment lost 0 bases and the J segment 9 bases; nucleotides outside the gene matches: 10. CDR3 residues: CASSLGVSGQGGGEQFF. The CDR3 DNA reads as TGTGCCAGCAGCTTAGGTGTTTCGGGACAGGGGGGCGGTGAGCAGTTCTTC.

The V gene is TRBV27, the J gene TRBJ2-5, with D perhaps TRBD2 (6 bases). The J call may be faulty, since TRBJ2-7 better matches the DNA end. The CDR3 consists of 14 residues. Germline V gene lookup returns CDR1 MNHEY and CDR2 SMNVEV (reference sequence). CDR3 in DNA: TGTGCCAGCAGTTTGGGGGGACTTCATTACGAGCAGTACTTC. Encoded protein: CASSLGGLHYEQYF.

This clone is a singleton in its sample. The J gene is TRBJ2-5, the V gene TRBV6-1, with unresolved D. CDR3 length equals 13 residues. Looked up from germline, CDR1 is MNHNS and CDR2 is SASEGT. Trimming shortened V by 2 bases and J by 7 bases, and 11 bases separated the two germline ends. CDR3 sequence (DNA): TGTGCCAGCAGTGAAACCGAGGTCGGGACCCAGTACTTC. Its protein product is CASSETEVGTQYF.

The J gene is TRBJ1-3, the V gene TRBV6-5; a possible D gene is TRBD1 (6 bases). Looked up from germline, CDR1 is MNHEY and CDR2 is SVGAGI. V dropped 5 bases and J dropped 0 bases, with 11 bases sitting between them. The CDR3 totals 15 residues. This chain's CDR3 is CASSRGSASGNTIYF. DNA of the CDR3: TGTGCCAGCAGTAGGGGGAGCGCCTCTGGAAACACCATATATTTT.

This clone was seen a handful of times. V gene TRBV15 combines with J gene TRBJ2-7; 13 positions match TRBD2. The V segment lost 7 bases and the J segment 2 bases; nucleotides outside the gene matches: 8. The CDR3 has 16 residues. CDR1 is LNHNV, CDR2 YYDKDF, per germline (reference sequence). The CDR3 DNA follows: TGTGCCACCACCCCGGGACTAGCGGGGCGCACCTACGAGCAGTACTTC. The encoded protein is CATTPGLAGRTYEQYF.

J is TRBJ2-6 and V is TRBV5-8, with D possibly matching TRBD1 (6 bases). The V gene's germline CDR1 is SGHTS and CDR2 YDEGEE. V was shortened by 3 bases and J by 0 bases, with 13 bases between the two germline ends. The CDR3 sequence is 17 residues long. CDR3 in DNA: TGTGCCAGCAGCTGGCTCAGGGGTAGCTCTGGGGCCAACGTCCTGACTTTC. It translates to CASSWLRGSSGANVLTF.

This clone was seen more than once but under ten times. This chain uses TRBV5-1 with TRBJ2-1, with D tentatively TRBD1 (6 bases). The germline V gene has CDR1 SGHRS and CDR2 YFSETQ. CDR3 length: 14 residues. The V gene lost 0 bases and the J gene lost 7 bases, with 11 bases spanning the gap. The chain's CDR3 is CASSLGRGLNEQFF. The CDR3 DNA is TGCGCCAGCAGCTTGGGTAGGGGGTTGAATGAGCAGTTCTTC.

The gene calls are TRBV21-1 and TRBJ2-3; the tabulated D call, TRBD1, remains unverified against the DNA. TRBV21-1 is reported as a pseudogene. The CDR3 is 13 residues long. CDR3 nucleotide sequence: TGTGCCAACCGGGACACCACCACAGATACGCAGTATTTT. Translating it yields CANRDTTTDTQYF.

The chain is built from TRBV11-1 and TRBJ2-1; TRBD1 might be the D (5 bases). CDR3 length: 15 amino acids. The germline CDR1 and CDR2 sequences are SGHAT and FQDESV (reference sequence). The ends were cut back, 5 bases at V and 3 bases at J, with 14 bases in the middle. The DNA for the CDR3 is TGTGCCAGCAGCGCTGGGGCGTCCAGCTACAATGAGCAGTTCTTC. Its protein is CASSAGASSYNEQFF.

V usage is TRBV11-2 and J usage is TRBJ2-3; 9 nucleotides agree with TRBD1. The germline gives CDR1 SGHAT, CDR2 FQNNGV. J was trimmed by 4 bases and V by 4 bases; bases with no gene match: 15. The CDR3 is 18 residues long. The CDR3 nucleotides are TGTGCCAGCAGCTCACGGCCCCCCGGAACAGGGGGCCCAGATACGCAGTATTTT. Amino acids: CASSSRPPGTGGPDTQYF.

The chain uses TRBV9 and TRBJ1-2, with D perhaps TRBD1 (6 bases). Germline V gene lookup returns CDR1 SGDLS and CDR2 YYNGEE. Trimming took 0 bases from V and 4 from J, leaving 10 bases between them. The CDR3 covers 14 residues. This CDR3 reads CASSVAQGTYGYTF. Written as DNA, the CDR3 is TGTGCCAGCAGCGTAGCTCAGGGGACCTATGGCTACACCTTC.

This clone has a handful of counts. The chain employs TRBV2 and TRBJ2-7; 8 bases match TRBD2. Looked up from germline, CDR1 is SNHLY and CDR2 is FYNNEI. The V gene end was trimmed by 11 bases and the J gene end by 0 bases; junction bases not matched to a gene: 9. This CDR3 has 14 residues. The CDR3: CAASGGESSYEQYF. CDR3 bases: TGTGCCGCGAGCGGGGGTGAGAGCTCCTACGAGCAGTACTTC. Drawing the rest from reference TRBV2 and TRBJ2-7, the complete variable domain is EPEVTQTPSHQVTQMGQEVILRCVPISNHLYFYWYRQILGQKVEFLVSFYNNEISEKSEIFDDQFSVERPDGSNFTLKIRSTKLEDSAMYFCAASGGESSYEQYFGPGTRLTVT.

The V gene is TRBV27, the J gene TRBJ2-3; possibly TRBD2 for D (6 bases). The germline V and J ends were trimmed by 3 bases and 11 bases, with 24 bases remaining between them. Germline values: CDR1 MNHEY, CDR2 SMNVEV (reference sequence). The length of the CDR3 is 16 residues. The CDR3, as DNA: TGTGCCAGCAGTTTCTCCCTCAGAGCTCGCACGGGGGTGCAGTATTTT. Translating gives CASSFSLRARTGVQYF.

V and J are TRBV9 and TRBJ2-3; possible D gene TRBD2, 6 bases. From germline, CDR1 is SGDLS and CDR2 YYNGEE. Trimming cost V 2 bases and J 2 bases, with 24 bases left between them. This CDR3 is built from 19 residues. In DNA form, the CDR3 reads TGTGCCAGCAGCGTTTTCCCCGGGAGCTCCGACTTTTCCACAGATACGCAGTATTTT. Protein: CASSVFPGSSDFSTDTQYF. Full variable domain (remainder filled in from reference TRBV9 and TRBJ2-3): DSGVTQTPKHLITATGQRVTLRCSPRSGDLSVYWYQQSLDQGLQFLIQYYNGEERAKGNILERFSAQQFPDLHSELNLSSLELGDSALYFCASSVFPGSSDFSTDTQYFGPGTRLTVL.

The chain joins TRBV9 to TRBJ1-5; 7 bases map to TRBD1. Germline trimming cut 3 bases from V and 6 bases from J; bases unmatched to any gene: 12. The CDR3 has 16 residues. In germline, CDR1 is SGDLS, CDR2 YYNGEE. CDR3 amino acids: CASSEFGQAGGQPQHF. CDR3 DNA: TGTGCCAGCAGCGAGTTTGGACAGGCAGGGGGTCAGCCCCAGCATTTT.

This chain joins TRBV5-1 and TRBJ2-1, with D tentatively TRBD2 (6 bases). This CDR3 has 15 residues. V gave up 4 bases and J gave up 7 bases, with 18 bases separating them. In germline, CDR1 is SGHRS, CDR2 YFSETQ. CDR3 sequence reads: CASSAGTAGGNEQFF. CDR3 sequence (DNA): TGCGCCAGCAGCGCCGGGACTGCGGGTGGAAATGAGCAGTTCTTC.

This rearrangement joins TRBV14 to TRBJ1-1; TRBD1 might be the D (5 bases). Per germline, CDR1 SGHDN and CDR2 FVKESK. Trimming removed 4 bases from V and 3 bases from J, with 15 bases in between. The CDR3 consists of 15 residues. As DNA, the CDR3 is TGTGCCAGCAGCCCCCGGTCGTTCAGGGACACTGAAGCTTTCTTT. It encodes CASSPRSFRDTEAFF.